This is a list of T cell receptor beta chains from one sample in a study of cytomegalovirus exposure and HLA in healthy donors. Assay: immunoSEQ multiplex PCR; the TCRdb copy retains only in-frame clones and omits some. The ten most abundant clones cover approximately 1.5% of a sample with 75,000 to 90,000 clones. Sequenced: PBMCs. These receptors were obtained from an older woman in good health and CMV-seronegative. Both conserved end residues are part of each CDR3. The order of the fields is J gene, D gene, V gene, CDR3 DNA, CDR3 protein. The D gene is left open where the match is weak.

>TRBJ2-3|TRBD2|TRBV11-2
TGTGCCAGCAGCTTAGATTGGGGCGGGAGGACCACAGATACGCAGTATTTT
CASSLDWGGRTTDTQYF
>TRBJ2-1|NA|TRBV7-9
TGTGCCAGCAGCTTAGTTCGCTATACCCCTAACAATGAGCAGTTCTTC
CASSLVRYTPNNEQFF
>TRBJ2-6|TRBD1|TRBV6-5
TGTGCCAGCAGCGACAGGGCGGGTGGGGCCAACGTCCTGACTTTC
CASSDRAGGANVLTF
>TRBJ1-1|NA|TRBV6-5
TGTGCCAGCAGTTACACACAGGGAAACACTGAAGCTTTCTTT
CASSYTQGNTEAFF
>TRBJ2-7|NA|TRBV7-8
TGTGCCAGCAGCTTAGAGGCAGGCCACTACGAGCAGTACTTC
CASSLEAGHYEQYF
>TRBJ2-1|TRBD1|TRBV29-1
TGCAGCGTTGAGCTGGTTTTGAGGGGACAGGGGGCGCTTGGAGAGCAGTTCTTC
CSVELVLRGQGALGEQFF
>TRBJ2-5|NA|TRBV28
TGTGCCAGCAGTCTAGGCCCCAGGACCCAGTACTTC
CASSLGPRTQYF
>TRBJ2-7|TRBD2|TRBV10-3
TGTGCCATCAGTGCGGGGGGGGGCTCCTACGAGCAGTACTTC
CAISAGGGSYEQYF
>TRBJ2-7|TRBD1|TRBV6-1
TGTGCCAGCAGTGAAACCGGGACAGGGGGCTCCTACGAGCAGTACTTC
CASSETGTGGSYEQYF
>TRBJ2-1|TRBD2|TRBV4-2
TGTGCCAGCAGCGTAACTAGCGGGAGGATCAATGAGCAGTTCTTC
CASSVTSGRINEQFF
>TRBJ2-2|TRBD1|TRBV6-6
TGTGCCAGCAGAAGCCCGGTAGGGGGCGACACCGGGGAGCTGTTTTTT
CASRSPVGGDTGELFF